Included here is one T cell receptor beta chain sequence, with context. This sample is drawn from a study of regulatory T cells in long-lasting Graves disease. Between the trimmed V and J ends, which lost 4 bases and 6 bases, there was a span of 25 bases. Germline assignment: CDR1 SGHAT and CDR2 FQNNGV. The CDR3 extends over 18 amino acids. Time point meaning: persistent/refractory GD, antithyroid drugs over 5 years with positive TRAb. PBMCs provided the RNA from which the TCR library was made. With iRepertoire HTBI primers and Arm-PCR of CDR3 regions, TCR beta libraries were built. MiXCR, applied by TCRdb to the multiplex PCR reads, yields one record per CDR3 protein. The sample lists around 460,000 distinct CDR3 sequences, approximately 23% occurring once.

This TCR was sampled from a female donor with Graves disease. The rearrangement uses TRBV11-2 and TRBJ2-1, with D perhaps TRBD2 (5 bases). The sequencing here drew on peripheral blood mononuclear cells (PBMCs), taken when the disease was refractory, from a patient treated with antithyroid drugs. CDR3 nucleotides: TGTGCCAGCAGCTATCTAGGATTCGGGATCTCACTACTCAATGAGCAGTTCTTC. Translated, it gives CASSYLGFGISLLNEQFF. Looking up the rest from reference TRBV11-2 and TRBJ2-1 gives the full variable domain: EAGVAQSPRYKIIEKRQSVAFWCNPISGHATLYWYQQILGQGPKLLIQFQNNGVVDDSQLPKDRFSAERLKGVDSTLKIQPAKLEDSAVYLCASSYLGFGISLLNEQFFGPGTRLTVL.